This T cell receptor (beta chain) was captured by sequencing in a study of blood T cell repertoires in COVID-19. Study background: Sites across the United States, Italy and Spain contributed samples from acute and convalescent COVID-19. In each case, the material was cDNA or gDNA derived from T cells, B-cell-depleted T cells, or PBMCs.

A single count supports this clone. Trimming removed 4 bases from V and 1 base from J, with 13 bases in between. Per germline, CDR1 SGHRS and CDR2 YFSETQ. The CDR3 has 15 residues. The authors' processing: How many nucleated cells were present was estimated from reference gene primer amplification. TCRdb keeps only in-frame clones here, not all; method: immunoSEQ multiplex PCR. From that table come the V and J calls and clone size; the DNA was used to work out D and trimming. The table lists approximately 31,000 clones, approximately 86% of them singletons. The gene calls are TRBV5-1 and TRBJ2-3; perhaps TRBD2 as D (5 bases). This receptor was obtained from a woman older than 75 with active or convalescent COVID-19. The sequenced sample consisted of peripheral blood. CDR3 sequence (DNA): TGCGCCAGCAGCCAGGACTTTTCCGGCACAGATACGCAGTATTTT. It yields the protein CASSQDFSGTDTQYF.